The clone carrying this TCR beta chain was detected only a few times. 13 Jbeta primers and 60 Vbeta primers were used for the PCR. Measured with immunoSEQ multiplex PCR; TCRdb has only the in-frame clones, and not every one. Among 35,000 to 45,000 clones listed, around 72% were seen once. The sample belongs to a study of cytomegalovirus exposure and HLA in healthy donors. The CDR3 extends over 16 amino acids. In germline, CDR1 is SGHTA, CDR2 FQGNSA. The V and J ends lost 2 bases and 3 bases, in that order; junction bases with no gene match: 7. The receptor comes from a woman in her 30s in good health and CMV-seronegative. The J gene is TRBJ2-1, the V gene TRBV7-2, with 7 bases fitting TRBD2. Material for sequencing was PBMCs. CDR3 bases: TGTGCCAGCAGCTTAAATTCTCTAGCGGACTACAATGAGCAGTTCTTC. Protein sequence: CASSLNSLADYNEQFF.